This TCR beta chain was sequenced during a study of shared clonotypes between healthy human individuals. Study-wide background: CD4 naive and memory got three plates each, CD8 naive two, CD8 memory one.

This clone has just one count. Its specificity is not known. The CDR3 is 14 residues long. CDR1 and CDR2 (germline): SGHRS, YFSETQ. Between the trimmed V and J ends, which lost 5 bases and 0 bases, there was a span of 10 bases. Profiling relied on immunoSEQ multiplex PCR, and the TCRdb table lists in-frame clones only, not all of them. The repertoire holds roughly 330,000 clones, less than 85% seen once, with around a tenth in the top ten. Overall study results and limits: Lower generation probabilities were found for non-shared clonotypes than for those shared by all four donors. Rarefaction showed that sequencing of sorted subsets was incomplete (despite large depth).

This TCR was sampled from a man between 25 and 39 years old in good health. Sequenced sample: memory CD4+ T cells sorted from blood. Subset specified: CD45RA-negative fraction. The chain is built from TRBV5-1 and TRBJ2-3, with D uncertain. In nucleotides, the CDR3 is TGCGCCAGCAGGCCCCGTGCTAGCACAGATACGCAGTATTTT. Translated: CASRPRASTDTQYF.